This TCR beta chain was observed in a study of blood T cell repertoires in COVID-19. Germline V CDR1 and CDR2: MNHEY, SVGEGT. With 0 bases removed from V and 0 bases from J, the gap between germline ends came to 9 bases. The CDR3 covers 16 residues. Methods used by the authors: Reference gene primers were amplified, and this amplification served to estimate nucleated cell counts. Profiled with immunoSEQ multiplex PCR; TCRdb holds only in-frame clones, not every one. That table furnishes V, J and clone size, whereas the DNA furnished D and trimming. Among just under 90,000 clones listed, 72% were seen once.

The V gene is TRBV6-2 or TRBV6-3, the J gene TRBJ1-3, with D uncertain. This clonotype was sampled from an elderly woman with acute or convalescent COVID-19. Sample: peripheral blood. The CDR3 region is CASSYSAPTSGNTIYF. The CDR3 DNA reads as TGTGCCAGCAGTTACTCGGCCCCAACCTCTGGAAACACCATATATTTT.